The present TCR beta chain was sequenced within a study of blood T cell repertoires in COVID-19. Study-wide context: The analysed material was cDNA or gDNA that came from T cells, B-cell-depleted T cells, or PBMCs.

Assay: immunoSEQ multiplex PCR; the TCRdb copy retains only in-frame clones and omits some. The table has 340,000 or so clones, roughly 84% seen once. The V gene's germline CDR1 is SGDLS and CDR2 YYNGEE. The length of the CDR3 is 15 residues. V shed 4 bases, J shed 1 base, and the junction held 5 bases outside the gene matches. The chain employs TRBV9 and TRBJ1-1; 9 positions agree with TRBD1. The specimen sequenced was peripheral blood. This sequence originates from a man aged 50 or older with active or convalescent COVID-19. The CDR3 DNA reads TGTGCCAGCAGCCCCACGGGACAGGGGAACACTGAAGCTTTCTTT. Encoded protein: CASSPTGQGNTEAFF. The full variable domain, rest sourced from reference TRBV9 and TRBJ1-1, is DSGVTQTPKHLITATGQRVTLRCSPRSGDLSVYWYQQSLDQGLQFLIQYYNGEERAKGNILERFSAQQFPDLHSELNLSSLELGDSALYFCASSPTGQGNTEAFFGQGTRLTVV.